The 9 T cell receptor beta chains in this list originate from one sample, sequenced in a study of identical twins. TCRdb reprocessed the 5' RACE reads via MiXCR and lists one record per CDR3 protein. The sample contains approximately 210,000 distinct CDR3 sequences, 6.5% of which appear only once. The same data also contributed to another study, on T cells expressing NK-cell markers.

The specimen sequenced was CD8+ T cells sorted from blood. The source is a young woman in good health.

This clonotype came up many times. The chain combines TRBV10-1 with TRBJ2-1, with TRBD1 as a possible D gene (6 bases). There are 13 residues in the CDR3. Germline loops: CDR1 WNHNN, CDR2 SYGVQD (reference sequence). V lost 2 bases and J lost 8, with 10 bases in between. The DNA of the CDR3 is TGCGCCAGCAGTGAGGATTGGGGGCATGAGCAGTTCTTC. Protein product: CASSEDWGHEQFF.

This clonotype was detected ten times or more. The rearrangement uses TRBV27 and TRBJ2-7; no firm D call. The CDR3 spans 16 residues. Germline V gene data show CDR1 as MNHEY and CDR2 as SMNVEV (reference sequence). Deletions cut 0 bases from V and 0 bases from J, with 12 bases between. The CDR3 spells CASSLSRPRSSYEQYF. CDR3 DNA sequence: TGTGCCAGCAGTTTATCGAGGCCGAGGAGCTCCTACGAGCAGTACTTC.

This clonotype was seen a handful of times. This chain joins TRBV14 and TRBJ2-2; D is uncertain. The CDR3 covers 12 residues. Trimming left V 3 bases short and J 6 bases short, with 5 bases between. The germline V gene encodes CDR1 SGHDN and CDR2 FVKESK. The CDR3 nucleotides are TGTGCCAGCAGCCACGCTGCCGGGGAGCTGTTTTTT. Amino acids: CASSHAAGELFF.

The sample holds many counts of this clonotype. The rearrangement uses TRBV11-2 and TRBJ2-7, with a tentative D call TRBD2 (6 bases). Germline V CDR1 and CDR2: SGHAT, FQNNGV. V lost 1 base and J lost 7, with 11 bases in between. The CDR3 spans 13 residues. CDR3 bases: TGTGCCAGCAGCTTAGTCGGGGCGGGGGAGCAGTACTTC. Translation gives CASSLVGAGEQYF.

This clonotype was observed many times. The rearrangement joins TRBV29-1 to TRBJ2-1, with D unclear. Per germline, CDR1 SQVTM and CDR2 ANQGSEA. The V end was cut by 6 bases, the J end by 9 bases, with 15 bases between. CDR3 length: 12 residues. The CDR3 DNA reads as TGCAGCGTACCCGTGCAGTCCCCTGAGCAGTTCTTC. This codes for CSVPVQSPEQFF.

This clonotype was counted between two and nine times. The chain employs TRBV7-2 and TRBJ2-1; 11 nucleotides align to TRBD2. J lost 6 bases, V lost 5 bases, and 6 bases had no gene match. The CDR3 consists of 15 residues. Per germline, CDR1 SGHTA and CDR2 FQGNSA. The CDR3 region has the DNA TGTGCCAGCAGCGAGACTAGCGGGACAAGCAATGAGCAGTTCTTC. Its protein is CASSETSGTSNEQFF.

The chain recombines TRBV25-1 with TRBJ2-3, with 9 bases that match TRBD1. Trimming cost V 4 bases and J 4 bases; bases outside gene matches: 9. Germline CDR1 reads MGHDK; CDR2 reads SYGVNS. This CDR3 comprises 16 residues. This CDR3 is CASSGWVDRGPDTQYF. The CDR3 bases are TGTGCCAGCAGTGGGTGGGTGGACAGGGGCCCAGATACGCAGTATTTT.

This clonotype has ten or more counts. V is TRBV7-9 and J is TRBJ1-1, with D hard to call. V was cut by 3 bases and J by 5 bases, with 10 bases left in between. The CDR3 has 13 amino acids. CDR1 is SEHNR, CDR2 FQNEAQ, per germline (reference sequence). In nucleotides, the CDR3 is TGTGCCAGCAGCTTTGACGGAAGGACTGAAGCTTTCTTT. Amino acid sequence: CASSFDGRTEAFF.

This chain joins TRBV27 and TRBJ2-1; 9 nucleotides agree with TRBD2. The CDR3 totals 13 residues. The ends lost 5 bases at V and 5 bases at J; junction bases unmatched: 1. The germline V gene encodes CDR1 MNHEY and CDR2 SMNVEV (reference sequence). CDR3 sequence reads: CASSIAGDNEQFF. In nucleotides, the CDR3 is TGTGCCAGCAGTATAGCGGGAGACAATGAGCAGTTCTTC.